Following are 3 T cell receptor beta chains from one sample sequenced in a study of Graves' ophthalmopathy and Graves' hyperthyroidism. Amplification from RNA transcripts yielded the TCR beta CDR3 regions. First-round RT-PCR with HTBI primers preceded a second-round multiplex PCR. Via MiXCR, TCRdb re-called the multiplex PCR reads, giving one row per CDR3 protein. The sample includes 450,000 or so distinct CDR3 sequences, around an eighth of them seen just once. The sequenced material came from blood. Receptor source: a woman in her 30s with Graves' ophthalmopathy.

This clonotype was picked up many times. V gene TRBV28 combines with J gene TRBJ1-1; D uncertain. CDR1 is MDHEN, CDR2 SYDVKM, per germline. The CDR3 consists of 15 residues. V was cut by 6 bases and J by 0 bases, with 14 bases left in between. The CDR3 loop is CASSRRFSMNTEAFF. The CDR3 DNA is TGTGCCAGCAGCCGCAGATTCTCAATGAACACTGAAGCTTTCTTT.

The chain couples TRBV6-1 to TRBJ1-6; TRBD1 matches at 9 bases. The J segment lost 8 bases and the V segment lost 8 bases, leaving 7 bases of the junction unmatched. Germline values: CDR1 MNHNS, CDR2 SASEGT. The CDR3 has 14 amino acids. CDR3 nucleotide sequence: TGTGCCAGCGGCAGACAGGGGGTTGATTCACCCCTCCACTTT. This encodes CASGRQGVDSPLHF.

This clonotype was picked up many times. The rearrangement joins TRBV6-1 to TRBJ2-2, with D perhaps matching TRBD2 (5 bases). The length of the CDR3 is 18 residues. V dropped 4 bases and J dropped 3 bases, with 21 bases sitting between them. Per germline, CDR1 MNHNS and CDR2 SASEGT. The CDR3 sequence: CASSVSGPAIGDTGELFF. The CDR3 region has the DNA TGTGCCAGCAGTGTGAGCGGTCCCGCAATCGGCGACACCGGGGAGCTGTTTTTT.